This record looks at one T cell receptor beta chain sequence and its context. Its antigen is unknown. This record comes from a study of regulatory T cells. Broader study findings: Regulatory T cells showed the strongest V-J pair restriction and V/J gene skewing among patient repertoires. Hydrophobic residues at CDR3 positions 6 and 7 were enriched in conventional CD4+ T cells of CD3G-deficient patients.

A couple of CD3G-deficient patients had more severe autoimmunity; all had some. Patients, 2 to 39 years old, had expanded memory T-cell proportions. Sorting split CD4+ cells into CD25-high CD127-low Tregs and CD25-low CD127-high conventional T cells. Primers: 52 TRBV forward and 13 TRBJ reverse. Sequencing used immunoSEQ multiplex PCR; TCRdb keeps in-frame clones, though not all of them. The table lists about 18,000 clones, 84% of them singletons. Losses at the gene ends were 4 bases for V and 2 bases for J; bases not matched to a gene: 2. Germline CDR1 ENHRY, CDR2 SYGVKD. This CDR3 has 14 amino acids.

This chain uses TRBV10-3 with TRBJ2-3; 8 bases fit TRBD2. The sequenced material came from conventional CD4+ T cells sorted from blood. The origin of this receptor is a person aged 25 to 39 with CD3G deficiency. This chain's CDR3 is CAISASGFTDTQYF. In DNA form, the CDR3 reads TGTGCCATCAGTGCTAGCGGGTTCACAGATACGCAGTATTTT.